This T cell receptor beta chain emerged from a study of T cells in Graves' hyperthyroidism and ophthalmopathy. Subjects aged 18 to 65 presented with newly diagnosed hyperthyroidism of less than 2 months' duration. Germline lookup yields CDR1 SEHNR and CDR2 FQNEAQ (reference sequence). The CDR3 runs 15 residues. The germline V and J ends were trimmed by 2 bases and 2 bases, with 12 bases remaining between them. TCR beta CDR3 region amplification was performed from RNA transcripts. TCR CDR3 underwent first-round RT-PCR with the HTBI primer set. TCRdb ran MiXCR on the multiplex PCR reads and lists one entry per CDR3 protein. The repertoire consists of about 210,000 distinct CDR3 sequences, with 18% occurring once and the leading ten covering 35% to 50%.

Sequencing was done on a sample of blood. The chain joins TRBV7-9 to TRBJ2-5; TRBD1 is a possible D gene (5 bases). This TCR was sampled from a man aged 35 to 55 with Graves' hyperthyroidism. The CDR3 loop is CASSLNRAGQETQYF. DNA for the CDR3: TGTGCCAGCAGCTTAAATAGGGCAGGGCAAGAGACCCAGTACTTC.